Below are 13 T cell receptor beta chains sequenced from a single sample in a study of beta chain features in type 1 diabetes. Isolated RNA was reverse transcribed in full, so expressed TCRB transcripts were sequenced. TCRdb's table, derived via immunoSEQ multiplex PCR, lists solely in-frame clones and lacks some. The sample consists of almost 350,000 clones, around 8% of them appearing once. Sequenced: central memory CD4+ T cells from blood. Every receptor here comes from a young woman in good health.

The chain carries TRBV5-6 and TRBJ1-1; D may be TRBD1 (6 bases). Germline V lookup: CDR1 SGHDT, CDR2 YYEEEE. The V gene lost 3 bases and the J gene lost 1 base, with 10 bases spanning the gap. The CDR3 contains 14 residues. The CDR3 DNA reads as TGTGCCAGCAGCTCACAGGGAGAGAACACTGAAGCTTTCTTT. The encoded protein is CASSSQGENTEAFF.

The rearrangement links TRBV21-1 to TRBJ1-1. TRBV21-1 is annotated as a pseudogene. The CDR3 is made up of 16 amino acids. The DNA for the CDR3 is TGTGCCAGCAGCAAAGCGCCGAGGGGTGAGAACACTGAAGCTTTCTTT. It is translated as CASSKAPRGENTEAFF.

V is TRBV21-1 and J is TRBJ2-7; no check of the table's D call, TRBD2, against the DNA was made. TRBV21-1 counts as a pseudogene. The CDR3 spans 13 residues. This CDR3 is CASSEELVYEQYF. Here the CDR3 DNA reads TGTGCCAGCAGCGAAGAGCTGGTTTACGAGCAGTACTTC.

This clone was found a few times. The chain has TRBV7-8 and TRBJ2-1; 7 bases agree with TRBD2. This CDR3 comprises 15 residues. Germline CDR1 reads SGHVS; CDR2 reads FQNEAQ. The V and J ends lost 2 bases and 0 bases, in that order; junction bases with no gene match: 1. The CDR3 sequence is CASSLRLASYNEQFF. In nucleotides, the CDR3 is TGTGCCAGCAGCTTACGACTAGCCTCCTACAATGAGCAGTTCTTC.

In this sample, this clone turned up a few times. This chain links TRBV9 with TRBJ2-4, with no clear D. V was trimmed by 0 bases and J by 8 bases, leaving 15 bases between them. Looked up from germline, CDR1 is SGDLS and CDR2 is YYNGEE. The CDR3 runs to 15 residues. The CDR3 loop reads CASSVGPLRQDIQYF. Written as DNA, the CDR3 is TGTGCCAGCAGCGTAGGTCCTCTCCGACAAGACATTCAGTACTTC.

The table lists this clone with a few counts. The chain has TRBV19 and TRBJ2-7; D is unclear. Germline V gives CDR1 LNHDA, CDR2 SQIVND (reference sequence). Trimming took off 6 bases at V and 2 bases at J, with 14 bases between the two ends. This CDR3 spans 14 amino acids. This chain's CDR3 is CASSLSRLAYEQYF. The CDR3 nucleotides are TGTGCCAGTAGCCTAAGTCGGCTGGCCTACGAGCAGTACTTC.

This clone was counted ten times or more. The rearrangement joins TRBV27 to TRBJ2-3; unclear D gene. Germline V gene data show CDR1 as MNHEY and CDR2 as SMNVEV (reference sequence). The V end was cut by 2 bases, the J end by 1 base, with 10 bases between. The CDR3 is 15 residues long. CDR3 loop: CASSLNGRGTDTQYF. CDR3 sequence (DNA): TGTGCCAGCAGTTTAAACGGTCGGGGCACAGATACGCAGTATTTT.

This clone was observed many times. The chain uses TRBV7-9 and TRBJ1-4, with TRBD1 matching 9 bases. With 5 bases clipped from V and 8 bases from J, the junction kept 6 bases outside the gene matches. From germline, CDR1 is SEHNR and CDR2 FQNEAQ (reference sequence). CDR3 size: 14 residues. This CDR3 is CASSQQGAQEKLFF. The CDR3 bases are TGTGCCAGCAGCCAACAGGGGGCTCAAGAAAAACTGTTTTTT.

This clone was found a few times. V gene TRBV5-1 combines with J gene TRBJ2-2; 9 positions match TRBD1. Germline-derived CDR1 and CDR2 are SGHRS and YFSETQ. The length of the CDR3 is 16 residues. Unmatched junction bases numbered 7, after V lost 0 bases and J lost 7 bases. CDR3: CASSLAPDRGGGELFF. The CDR3 DNA reads TGCGCCAGCAGCTTGGCCCCGGACAGGGGAGGCGGGGAGCTGTTTTTT. The complete variable domain, with remaining parts taken from reference TRBV5-1 and TRBJ2-2, reads KAGVTQTPRYLIKTRGQQVTLSCSPISGHRSVSWYQQTPGQGLQFLFEYFSETQRNKGNFPGRFSGRQFSNSRSEMNVSTLELGDSALYLCASSLAPDRGGGELFFGEGSRLTVL.

In this sample, this clone turned up many times. Other nucleotide sequences in the sample specify the same CDR3. The chain combines TRBV11-3 with TRBJ1-2, with a weak D call TRBD1 (5 bases). With 5 bases removed from V and 4 bases from J, the gap between germline ends came to 8 bases. Germline V lookup: CDR1 SGHNT, CDR2 YENEEA. The CDR3 length is 12 residues. The CDR3 DNA sequence: TGTGCCAGCAGCGACGGGGGCTATGGCTACACCTTC. Protein product: CASSDGGYGYTF.

The chain is built from TRBV19 and TRBJ2-5; TRBD2 agrees at 14 bases. The V gene's germline CDR1 is LNHDA and CDR2 SQIVND (reference sequence). With 6 bases clipped from V and 4 bases from J, the junction kept 7 bases outside the gene matches. This CDR3 has 16 residues. The CDR3 DNA reads TGTGCCAGTAGCCTCGGACTAGCGGGAGGAGTAGAGACCCAGTACTTC. Encoded protein: CASSLGLAGGVETQYF. Full variable domain (outside the CDR3, taken from reference TRBV19 and TRBJ2-5): DGGITQSPKYLFRKEGQNVTLSCEQNLNHDAMYWYRQDPGQGLRLIYYSQIVNDFQKGDIAEGYSVSREKKESFPLTVTSAQKNPTAFYLCASSLGLAGGVETQYFGPGTRLLVL.

This clone was recorded a few times. This chain connects TRBV11-2 to TRBJ1-4; D unresolved. The CDR3 runs 14 residues. Trimming took off 4 bases at V and 6 bases at J, with 12 bases between the two ends. Germline V gene data show CDR1 as SGHAT and CDR2 as FQNNGV. The CDR3, as DNA: TGTGCCAGCAGCTCAATTAGACATTATGAAAAACTGTTTTTT. Its translation: CASSSIRHYEKLFF.

This clone appeared a few times. V gene TRBV2 combines with J gene TRBJ2-5; D gene unclear. Germline lookup yields CDR1 SNHLY and CDR2 FYNNEI. V dropped 8 bases and J dropped 4 bases, with 8 bases sitting between them. CDR3 length equals 11 residues. DNA for the CDR3: TGTGCCAGCGGGTTAATAGAGACCCAGTACTTC. This gives the protein CASGLIETQYF. The full variable domain, rest sourced from reference TRBV2 and TRBJ2-5, is EPEVTQTPSHQVTQMGQEVILRCVPISNHLYFYWYRQILGQKVEFLVSFYNNEISEKSEIFDDQFSVERPDGSNFTLKIRSTKLEDSAMYFCASGLIETQYFGPGTRLLVL.